The next 19 T cell receptor beta chains were all read from a single sample in a study of T cell responses to AZD1222 COVID-19 vaccine. TCRdb's table, derived via immunoSEQ multiplex PCR, lists solely in-frame clones and lacks some. The sample lists about 180,000 clones, 70% to 90% occurring once. Sequenced material: peripheral blood, taken on day 0 of AZD1222 vaccination. The receptors originated from an adult in good health.

CDR3 bases: TGTGCCAGCAGCCCACAGGGTAATCAGCCCCAGCATTTT. Translating it yields CASSPQGNQPQHF. This chain connects TRBV7-2 to TRBJ1-5; tentative D call: TRBD1 (6 bases). CDR3 length equals 13 residues. V gave up 5 bases and J gave up 4 bases, with 9 bases separating them. Germline lookup yields CDR1 SGHTA and CDR2 FQGNSA.

The genes are TRBV14 and TRBJ2-7; D is unclear. V gave up 0 bases and J gave up 9 bases, with 12 bases separating them. Germline assignment: CDR1 SGHDN and CDR2 FVKESK. The CDR3 has 13 residues. The CDR3 nucleotides read TGTGCCAGCAGCCAAGATCTCACGATTGGGCAGTACTTC. Protein sequence: CASSQDLTIGQYF. Filled out from reference TRBV14 and TRBJ2-7, the complete variable domain reads EAGVTQFPSHSVIEKGQTVTLRCDPISGHDNLYWYRRVMGKEIKFLLHFVKESKQDESGMPNNRFLAERTGGTYSTLKVQPAELEDSGVYFCASSQDLTIGQYFGPGTRLTVT.

V usage is TRBV12-5 and J usage is TRBJ2-5; unclear D gene. The CDR3 loop spans 11 amino acids. V was cut by 1 base and J by 3 bases, with 0 bases left in between. Germline V gives CDR1 LGHNT, CDR2 FRNRAP. CDR3 loop: CASGLEETQYF. DNA of the CDR3: TGTGCTAGTGGTTTGGAAGAGACCCAGTACTTC.

The V and J genes are TRBV24-1 and TRBJ1-1; D ambiguous. CDR1 is KGHDR and CDR2 is SFDVKD in the germline V gene. The length of the CDR3 is 13 residues. Deletions cut 1 base from V and 4 bases from J, with 6 bases between. The chain's CDR3 is CATSDFWGTEAFF. CDR3 DNA: TGTGCCACCAGTGATTTCTGGGGCACTGAAGCTTTCTTT.

The chain joins TRBV28 to TRBJ2-7, with TRBD2 as a possible D gene (7 bases). The CDR3 is 14 amino acids. CDR1 MDHEN and CDR2 SYDVKM come from the germline V gene. V lost 4 bases and J lost 4, with 14 bases in between. The CDR3, as DNA: TGTGCCAGCAGTTCCCGAAGGGGGGGGTACGAGCAGTACTTC. Its protein product is CASSSRRGGYEQYF.

This clone showed up just once. The rearrangement links TRBV2 to TRBJ1-1; D unresolved. The CDR3 sequence is 13 residues long. Germline loops: CDR1 SNHLY, CDR2 FYNNEI. V gave up 4 bases and J gave up 1 base, with 7 bases separating them. The CDR3 sequence is CASSGRKNTEAFF. CDR3 coding DNA: TGTGCCAGCAGTGGACGGAAGAACACTGAAGCTTTCTTT.

The rearrangement uses TRBV25-1 and TRBJ2-5; D ambiguous. The CDR3 consists of 12 residues. V was trimmed by 4 bases and J by 1 base, leaving 4 bases between them. The V gene's germline CDR1 is MGHDK and CDR2 SYGVNS. Here the CDR3 DNA reads TGTGCCAGCAGTGGGCCCCAAGAGACCCAGTACTTC. It translates to CASSGPQETQYF.

The chain joins TRBV7-2 to TRBJ1-5, with a tentative D call TRBD1 (5 bases). The germline V gene encodes CDR1 SGHTA and CDR2 FQGNSA. The V end lost 4 bases, the J end lost 2 bases, and 12 bases lay between the germline ends. The CDR3 has 15 amino acids. The CDR3 sequence is CASSSQGSGNQPQHF. For the CDR3, the DNA is TGTGCCAGCAGCTCCCAGGGTTCGGGCAATCAGCCCCAGCATTTT.

As DNA, the CDR3 is TGTGCCAGCAGCTTAGGCTTAGTACAGCCTGGAAACACCATATATTTT. Residues: CASSLGLVQPGNTIYF. V and J are TRBV7-8 and TRBJ1-3, with D hard to call. This CDR3 comprises 16 residues. Germline assignment: CDR1 SGHVS and CDR2 FQNEAQ. V was clipped by 1 base and J by 2 bases, with 12 bases between them.

The rearrangement links TRBV3-1 (or the pseudogene TRBV3-2) to TRBJ1-2, with 8 bases fitting TRBD1. CDR3 size: 13 residues. Trimming took 1 base from V and 9 from J; bases not matched to a gene: 4. Germline V gives CDR1 LGHDT, CDR2 YNNKEL (reference sequence). The CDR3 DNA follows: TGTGCCAGCAGCCAAGGGACAGGGACGAGCTACACCTTC. This sequence encodes CASSQGTGTSYTF.

This chain uses TRBV4-3 with TRBJ1-2, with 8 nucleotides matching TRBD1. With V trimmed by 0 bases and J by 0 bases, 6 bases remained unmatched. The CDR3 contains 17 residues. CDR1 and CDR2 (germline): LGHNA, YSLEER. The CDR3 nucleotides are TGCGCCAGCAGCCAAGAGACTTGGGACAGGACTAACTATGGCTACACCTTC. It codes for CASSQETWDRTNYGYTF.

This clone appeared a few times. This rearrangement joins TRBV28 to TRBJ1-2, with D tentatively TRBD1 (6 bases). In germline, CDR1 is MDHEN, CDR2 SYDVKM. Trimming pared 3 bases from V and 4 bases from J, leaving 18 bases between. This CDR3 has 16 residues. Written as DNA, the CDR3 is TGTGCCAGCAGTTTCCTCGAACAGGGAGATCTCTATGGCTACACCTTC. This sequence encodes CASSFLEQGDLYGYTF.

This chain joins TRBV5-5 and TRBJ1-4, with 9 nucleotides matching TRBD1. The trim removed 0 bases at V and 6 bases at J, leaving 0 bases unmatched. The CDR3 spans 14 residues. CDR1 and CDR2 (germline): SGHKS, YYEKEE (reference sequence). The CDR3 region is CASSLGTGDEKLFF. Here the CDR3 DNA reads TGTGCCAGCAGCTTGGGGACAGGGGATGAAAAACTGTTTTTT.

The chain is built from TRBV9 and TRBJ2-7, with 8 bases fitting TRBD1. The V and J ends lost 4 bases and 5 bases, in that order; junction bases with no gene match: 5. The CDR3 spans 13 residues. The V gene's germline CDR1 is SGDLS and CDR2 YYNGEE. Here the CDR3 DNA reads TGTGCCAGCAGCCCCGGACAGGGAGACGAGCAGTACTTC. Protein: CASSPGQGDEQYF.

The chain uses TRBV4-1 and TRBJ2-1, with D perhaps TRBD2 (6 bases). Trimming took off 5 bases at V and 0 bases at J, with 11 bases between the two ends. CDR3 length: 15 amino acids. Germline V gene sequence: CDR1 MGHRA, CDR2 YSYEKL. CDR3 coding DNA: TGCGCCAGCAGCGGAGGGTGGAACTCCTACAATGAGCAGTTCTTC. Amino acids: CASSGGWNSYNEQFF.

This clone turned up a few times. The chain is built from TRBV10-2 and TRBJ1-1; 11 bases are a match to TRBD1. This CDR3 comprises 14 residues. Looked up from germline, CDR1 is WSHSY and CDR2 is SAAADI. V lost 6 bases to trimming and J lost 8 bases; unmatched junction nucleotides: 8. The CDR3 loop is CASSQDGQGAEAFF. CDR3 sequence (DNA): TGCGCCAGCAGCCAAGACGGACAGGGGGCCGAAGCTTTCTTT.

V is TRBV9 and J is TRBJ2-1; D remains ambiguous. This CDR3 region has 16 residues. In germline, CDR1 is SGDLS, CDR2 YYNGEE. Trimming stripped 3 bases from V and 0 bases from J, with 13 bases between. CDR3 sequence: CASSGPEVSSYNEQFF. The DNA of the CDR3 is TGTGCCAGCAGCGGGCCAGAAGTGAGCTCCTACAATGAGCAGTTCTTC.

This clone was picked up one time. The genes are TRBV9 and TRBJ2-7, with TRBD2 as a possible D gene (6 bases). CDR1 and CDR2 (germline): SGDLS, YYNGEE. This CDR3 is 15 amino acids long. The ends were cut back, 3 bases at V and 0 bases at J, with 13 bases in the middle. Here the CDR3 DNA reads TGTGCCAGCAGCGCATCTACCGGGGGCTCCTACGAGCAGTACTTC. It translates to CASSASTGGSYEQYF.

This chain joins TRBV19 and TRBJ2-3, with 10 bases identical to TRBD2. CDR1 and CDR2 from the germline V gene are LNHDA and SQIVND (reference sequence). CDR3 length equals 16 residues. Unmatched junction bases numbered 9, after V lost 4 bases and J lost 5 bases. CDR3 sequence: CASSKGLASAGDTQYF. The CDR3 DNA reads TGTGCCAGTAGTAAGGGACTAGCGTCGGCCGGAGATACGCAGTATTTT.